Below are 27 T cell receptor beta chains sequenced from a single sample in a study of cytotoxic CD8 clonotypes in ibrutinib-treated CLL. Data came from immunoSEQ multiplex PCR; TCRdb stores just in-frame clones and leaves some out. The sample holds 90,000 to 100,000 clones, 70% to 85% seen once. The sequencing used PBMCs, collected after 12 months of ibrutinib treatment. The receptors originated from a human donor with chronic lymphocytic leukemia.

This chain uses TRBV7-2 with TRBJ2-1; D may be TRBD1 (6 bases). Trimming pared 6 bases from V and 4 bases from J, leaving 16 bases between. This CDR3 spans 15 amino acids. Germline assignment: CDR1 SGHTA and CDR2 FQGNSA. CDR3 nucleotides: TGTGCCAGCAGGGCCGGAGGAAGGGGGTACAATGAGCAGTTCTTC. Its protein product is CASRAGGRGYNEQFF.

The chain couples TRBV7-2 to TRBJ2-2; 10 nucleotides agree with TRBD2. Per the germline V gene, CDR1 is SGHTA and CDR2 is FQGNSA. The CDR3 is 15 amino acids. V trimming: 6 bases; J trimming: 4 bases; junction bases outside the gene matches: 5. CDR3 loop: CASSLTSGTTGELFF. As DNA, the CDR3 is TGTGCCAGCAGTCTCACTAGCGGGACCACCGGGGAGCTGTTTTTT.

The chain has TRBV4-1 and TRBJ1-1; perhaps TRBD1 as D (6 bases). CDR1 is MGHRA and CDR2 is YSYEKL in the germline V gene. The CDR3 has 16 residues. The V and J ends lost 1 base and 0 bases respectively, with 12 bases between them. CDR3 loop: CASSQVRGVMNTEAFF. The CDR3 nucleotides are TGCGCCAGCAGCCAAGTCAGGGGAGTCATGAACACTGAAGCTTTCTTT.

The chain links TRBV19 to TRBJ2-4; no clear D. Germline-derived CDR1 and CDR2 are LNHDA and SQIVND (reference sequence). CDR3 length equals 13 residues. The V and J ends lost 2 bases and 7 bases respectively, with 9 bases between them. The CDR3 DNA follows: TGTGCCAGTAGTATAAGGTCTACCAACATTCAGTACTTC. Residues: CASSIRSTNIQYF.

The V gene is TRBV5-1, the J gene TRBJ2-5, with TRBD1 matching 10 bases. The CDR3 spans 15 residues. Losses at the gene ends were 4 bases for V and 2 bases for J; bases not matched to a gene: 5. From germline, CDR1 is SGHRS and CDR2 YFSETQ. DNA for the CDR3: TGCGCCAGCAGCCAGGACAGGGGGTGGCAAGAGACCCAGTACTTC. Translated, it gives CASSQDRGWQETQYF.

The chain is built from TRBV30 and TRBJ2-5; possibly TRBD2 for D (7 bases). Per the germline V gene, CDR1 is GTSNPN and CDR2 is SVGIG (reference sequence). Deletions cut 3 bases from V and 5 bases from J, with 13 bases between. This CDR3 is built from 13 residues. CDR3: CAWRGGPGETQYF. CDR3 bases: TGTGCCTGGAGGGGGGGGCCAGGGGAGACCCAGTACTTC.

This chain connects TRBV9 to TRBJ2-3, with TRBD1 as a possible D gene (6 bases). The CDR3 is 16 residues long. CDR1 and CDR2 from the germline V gene are SGDLS and YYNGEE. V lost 4 bases and J lost 0, with 15 bases in between. The CDR3 sequence: CASSPYGQKSTDTQYF. As DNA, the CDR3 is TGTGCCAGCAGCCCCTACGGACAGAAGAGCACAGATACGCAGTATTTT.

The CDR3 protein is CASSNSGYQPQHF. The CDR3, as DNA: TGTGCCAGCAGCAATTCAGGTTATCAGCCCCAGCATTTT. The chain couples TRBV21-1 to TRBJ1-5; TRBD1 is the table's D call and was not checked against the DNA. TRBV21-1 represents a pseudogene. The CDR3 totals 13 residues.

This chain links TRBV9 with TRBJ2-7, with 10 bases matching TRBD1. The CDR3 is 14 amino acids. The V gene end was trimmed by 0 bases and the J gene end by 7 bases; junction bases not matched to a gene: 4. The V gene's germline CDR1 is SGDLS and CDR2 YYNGEE. Here the CDR3 reads CASSVAGQGREQYF. CDR3 nucleotide sequence: TGTGCCAGCAGCGTAGCGGGACAGGGGAGGGAGCAGTACTTC.

J is TRBJ1-5 and V is TRBV18; 8 bases align to TRBD1. With V trimmed by 3 bases and J by 7 bases, 5 bases remained unmatched. Per germline, CDR1 KGHSH and CDR2 LQKENI. This CDR3 has 14 amino acids. The CDR3 loop is CASSPDRDVQPQHF. The CDR3 bases are TGTGCCAGCTCACCGGACAGGGACGTCCAGCCCCAGCATTTT.

The chain recombines TRBV6-5 with TRBJ1-1; D might be TRBD1 (6 bases). The V end lost 5 bases, the J end lost 1 base, and 11 bases lay between the germline ends. The CDR3 is 14 residues long. Germline lookup yields CDR1 MNHEY and CDR2 SVGAGI. The DNA of the CDR3 is TGTGCCAGCAGTGCTCCGGGACAGAACACTGAAGCTTTCTTT. It yields the protein CASSAPGQNTEAFF.

The chain carries TRBV18 and TRBJ1-2; a possible D gene is TRBD1 (6 bases). V lost 3 bases, J lost 6 bases, and 11 bases lay in between. This CDR3 is built from 13 residues. Germline-derived CDR1 and CDR2 are KGHSH and LQKENI. Here the CDR3 reads CASSPQGSDGYTF. The CDR3 bases are TGTGCCAGCTCACCTCAGGGGTCGGATGGCTACACCTTC.

This chain uses TRBV13 with TRBJ2-7, with D maybe TRBD1 (5 bases). The length of the CDR3 is 14 residues. V gave up 6 bases and J gave up 1 base, with 13 bases separating them. The germline V gene encodes CDR1 PRHDT and CDR2 FYEKMQ (reference sequence). The CDR3: CASSFLTASYEQYF. The DNA for the CDR3 is TGTGCCAGCAGTTTTTTGACAGCATCCTACGAGCAGTACTTC.

The chain carries TRBV9 and TRBJ1-6; the match to TRBD1 covers 9 bases. Germline V lookup: CDR1 SGDLS, CDR2 YYNGEE. The CDR3 contains 15 residues. V lost 0 bases to trimming and J lost 7 bases; unmatched junction nucleotides: 2. CDR3 nucleotides: TGTGCCAGCAGCGTAGGACAGGGGGAGAATTCACCCCTCCACTTT. It codes for CASSVGQGENSPLHF. The full variable domain, its missing parts supplied by reference TRBV9 and TRBJ1-6, is DSGVTQTPKHLITATGQRVTLRCSPRSGDLSVYWYQQSLDQGLQFLIQYYNGEERAKGNILERFSAQQFPDLHSELNLSSLELGDSALYFCASSVGQGENSPLHFGNGTRLTVT.

The genes are TRBV7-9 and TRBJ2-6; D may be TRBD2 (5 bases). With 3 bases removed from V and 8 bases from J, the gap between germline ends came to 8 bases. This CDR3 region has 13 residues. The germline V gene has CDR1 SEHNR and CDR2 FQNEAQ (reference sequence). The CDR3 loop reads CASSFGGSNVLTF. CDR3 coding DNA: TGTGCCAGCAGCTTCGGCGGGTCCAACGTCCTGACTTTC.

The chain has TRBV7-8 and TRBJ1-6, with a weak D call TRBD1 (5 bases). Trimming removed 5 bases from V and 9 bases from J, with 14 bases in between. The germline V gene encodes CDR1 SGHVS and CDR2 FQNEAQ. This CDR3 is 14 amino acids long. DNA for the CDR3: TGTGCCAGCAGCGGGGGAGGGGCAAGTTCACCCCTCCACTTT. Residues: CASSGGGASSPLHF.

The chain joins TRBV7-2 to TRBJ2-7; TRBD2 matches 9 bases. Looked up from germline, CDR1 is SGHTA and CDR2 is FQGNSA. Trimming removed 4 bases from V and 2 bases from J; junction bases left unmatched: 6. The length of the CDR3 is 15 residues. CDR3 protein: CASSYLAGDPYEQYF. The CDR3, as DNA: TGTGCCAGCAGCTACTTAGCGGGGGATCCCTACGAGCAGTACTTC.

The V and J genes are TRBV6-1 and TRBJ1-2; no clear D. Germline V gene data show CDR1 as MNHNS and CDR2 as SASEGT. The CDR3 consists of 13 residues. V shed 6 bases and J shed 2 bases, with 10 bases lying between them. The CDR3 nucleotides are TGTGCCAGCAGAGGGTCCCCAAACTATGGCTACACCTTC. Its protein is CASRGSPNYGYTF.

The gene calls are TRBV5-1 and TRBJ2-1, with 10 positions matching TRBD2. Trimming cost V 5 bases and J 6 bases; bases outside gene matches: 11. Germline V gives CDR1 SGHRS, CDR2 YFSETQ. The CDR3 is 16 residues long. The DNA of the CDR3 is TGCGCCAGCAGGCCCCCGGGGAGCGGGGGGGGCAATGAGCAGTTCTTC. The encoded protein is CASRPPGSGGGNEQFF.

The chain couples TRBV5-6 to TRBJ2-5; 12 bases are a match to TRBD1. The CDR3 covers 16 residues. Germline CDR1 reads SGHDT; CDR2 reads YYEEEE. Trimming removed 1 base from V and 5 bases from J; junction bases left unmatched: 6. The CDR3 here is CASSLRGTGGRETQYF. The CDR3 coding sequence is TGTGCCAGCAGCTTGAGAGGGACAGGGGGCCGTGAGACCCAGTACTTC.

The CDR3 region has the DNA TGTGCCAGCAGCGTAGGGGTCAGCAGGGGGCAGTTCTTC. This sequence encodes CASSVGVSRGQFF. The chain carries TRBV9 and TRBJ2-1, with D tentatively TRBD1 (6 bases). Germline V lookup: CDR1 SGDLS, CDR2 YYNGEE. The V end lost 0 bases, the J end lost 12 bases, and 13 bases lay between the germline ends. The CDR3 is 13 residues long. The full variable domain, its missing parts supplied by reference TRBV9 and TRBJ2-1, is DSGVTQTPKHLITATGQRVTLRCSPRSGDLSVYWYQQSLDQGLQFLIQYYNGEERAKGNILERFSAQQFPDLHSELNLSSLELGDSALYFCASSVGVSRGQFFGPGTRLTVL.

The chain is built from TRBV9 and TRBJ1-4; unclear D gene. The germline V gene has CDR1 SGDLS and CDR2 YYNGEE. V dropped 1 base and J dropped 7 bases, with 17 bases sitting between them. There are 16 residues in the CDR3. The CDR3 DNA follows: TGTGCCAGCAGCGTATCCGTATACGGAGCGAGTGAAAAACTGTTTTTT. Residues: CASSVSVYGASEKLFF.

V usage is TRBV11-3 and J usage is TRBJ2-1, with D maybe TRBD1 (6 bases). CDR3 length equals 15 residues. V lost 1 base and J lost 5, with 12 bases in between. From germline, CDR1 is SGHNT and CDR2 YENEEA. The CDR3 region has the DNA TGTGCCAGCAGCTTAGGGCAGGGGAGTAACAATGAGCAGTTCTTC. It yields the protein CASSLGQGSNNEQFF.

The chain is built from TRBV29-1 and TRBJ2-5; the match to TRBD2 covers 10 bases. The junction had 3 bases not matched to a gene; V was cut back by 5 bases and J by 9 bases. The CDR3 runs 11 residues. The germline V gene encodes CDR1 SQVTM and CDR2 ANQGSEA. The CDR3 bases are TGCAGCGTTTTTAGCGGGGGGCCCCAGTACTTC. Its translation is CSVFSGGPQYF.

The chain combines TRBV5-1 with TRBJ2-7; 7 nucleotides agree with TRBD1. Germline CDR1 SGHRS, CDR2 YFSETQ. V shed 4 bases and J 11 bases; nucleotides not matched to a gene: 9. CDR3 size: 12 residues. In nucleotides, the CDR3 is TGCGCCAGCAGCGAAATCGACAGGGTGAAGTACTTC. This sequence encodes CASSEIDRVKYF.

The gene calls are TRBV28 and TRBJ1-2; TRBD1 is a possible D gene (6 bases). The ends were cut back, 4 bases at V and 0 bases at J, with 9 bases in the middle. The CDR3 is 14 residues long. Germline CDR1 reads MDHEN; CDR2 reads SYDVKM. CDR3 sequence: CASSSGDSNYGYTF. CDR3 sequence (DNA): TGTGCCAGCAGTTCAGGGGACTCTAACTATGGCTACACCTTC.

The gene calls are TRBV19 and TRBJ1-6; D may be TRBD1 (6 bases). V was trimmed by 4 bases and J by 3 bases, leaving 10 bases between them. Germline V gene sequence: CDR1 LNHDA, CDR2 SQIVND (reference sequence). The CDR3 contains 15 residues. The DNA for the CDR3 is TGTGCCAGTAGTAGCGGAGGGGGCTATAATTCACCCCTCCACTTT. Protein: CASSSGGGYNSPLHF.